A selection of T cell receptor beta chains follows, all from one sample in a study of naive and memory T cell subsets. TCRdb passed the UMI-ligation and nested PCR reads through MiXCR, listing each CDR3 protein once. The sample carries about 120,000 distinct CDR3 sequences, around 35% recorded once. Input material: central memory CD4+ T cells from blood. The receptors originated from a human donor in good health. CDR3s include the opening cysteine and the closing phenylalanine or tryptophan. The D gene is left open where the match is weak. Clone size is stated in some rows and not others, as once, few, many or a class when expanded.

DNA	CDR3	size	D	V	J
TGTGCCAGCAGTACTAGCGGGAGCCTTTTTCGCGAGCAGTTCTTC	CASSTSGSLFREQFF	NA	TRBD2	TRBV7-2	TRBJ2-1
TGTGCCAGCAGCCACATAGCGGGGATCAATGAGCAGTTCTTC	CASSHIAGINEQFF	NA	TRBD2	TRBV3-1	TRBJ2-1
TGCAGTGCTAGAGATACTAGCGGGCCCTGGAATCAGTTCTTC	CSARDTSGPWNQFF	many	TRBD2	TRBV20-1	TRBJ2-1
TGTGCCAGCAGTCTGCGTTGGGGGTATCAGCCCCAGCATTTT	CASSLRWGYQPQHF	few	NA	TRBV27	TRBJ1-5
TGTGCCAGCACAACCGGAGGAGGGGACATTCAGTACTTC	CASTTGGGDIQYF	once	NA	TRBV12-3/TRBV12-4	TRBJ2-4
TGCAGTGCAGGGGCGGGGCTAGCGGGTCACAATGAGCAGTTCTTC	CSAGAGLAGHNEQFF	NA	TRBD2	TRBV20-1	TRBJ2-1
TGTGCCAGCAGCACTTATCCAGGACCTGAGACCCAGTACTTC	CASSTYPGPETQYF	NA	NA	TRBV7-6	TRBJ2-5
TGTGCCAGCAGCAAAGCAGGGACACCGAACCATTTT	CASSKAGTPNHF	few	NA	TRBV21-1	TRBJ1-5
TGTGCCAGCAGTTCCCCTCTAAGTATGTACAATGAGCAGTTCTTC	CASSSPLSMYNEQFF	NA	NA	TRBV6-2/TRBV6-3	TRBJ2-1
TGTGCCACCAGTGCCTACGGGAGTAGGTCGAACACCGGGGAGCTGTTTTTT	CATSAYGSRSNTGELFF	NA	NA	TRBV24-1	TRBJ2-2
TGTGCCAGCAGCCTTACGGGACCTCTCACCGGGGAGCTGTTTTTT	CASSLTGPLTGELFF	few	NA	TRBV3-1	TRBJ2-2
TGCAGTGCTTTGAGGGGCAGGGCGCTTTCCTACGAGCAGTACTTC	CSALRGRALSYEQYF	once	NA	TRBV20-1	TRBJ2-7
TGTGCCAGCAGCCAAGGCACAGGAGACACTGAAGCTTTCTTT	CASSQGTGDTEAFF	few	NA	TRBV4-2	TRBJ1-1
TGTGCCAGCAGCGTGGGGACCGATTCCTACGAGCAGTACTTC	CASSVGTDSYEQYF	NA	NA	TRBV9	TRBJ2-7
TGTGCCAGCAGCCTACACCTCAAGCCGGGCACCGGGGAGCTGTTTTTT	CASSLHLKPGTGELFF	NA	NA	TRBV3-1	TRBJ2-2